This TCR beta chain was identified during a study of sequential checkpoint blockade in melanoma. About the study: Both treatment sequences were followed by maintenance nivolumab.

Repertoires were generated with immunoSEQ multiplex PCR, while TCRdb's copy carries only in-frame clones and drops some. The repertoire has 40,000 or so clones, 70% to 90% of them found once; the top ten carry 12%. In this sample, this clone turned up once. The treatment is: randomized to nivolumab then ipilimumab (arm A) or the reverse (arm B). None of the patients previously received DNA-damaging chemotherapy. Germline assignment: CDR1 LGHNA and CDR2 YSLEER. The length of the CDR3 is 17 residues. V lost 8 bases, J lost 1 base, and 23 bases lay in between. The chain employs TRBV4-3 and TRBJ1-1; possible D gene TRBD1, 6 bases. This clonotype was sampled from a human donor with melanoma. Sample: CD8+ T cells sorted from blood (inferred from file names), taken from a patient given nivolumab and ipilimumab in sequence. Written as DNA, the CDR3 is TGCGCCAGCTCAACGTACAGGGCTCTGATACCGAACACTGAAGCTTTCTTT. Translating gives CASSTYRALIPNTEAFF.